The 21 T cell receptor beta chains below come from one sample, sequenced in a study of Graves' ophthalmopathy and Graves' hyperthyroidism. TCR beta CDR3 amplification used RNA transcripts. In the first round, RT-PCR was carried out with HTBI primers, and a multiplex PCR formed the second round. MiXCR was run by TCRdb on the multiplex PCR reads, yielding one entry per CDR3 protein. Altogether over 650,000 distinct CDR3 sequences are present, over 40% being singletons, with the ten largest covering 3% to 4%. The sample comprised peripheral blood. These receptor sequences come from an adult man with Graves' ophthalmopathy.

The chain uses TRBV29-1 and TRBJ1-6, with 9 bases fitting TRBD1. The CDR3 spans 15 residues. The trim removed 6 bases at V and 6 bases at J, leaving 9 bases unmatched. The V gene's germline CDR1 is SQVTM and CDR2 ANQGSEA. The CDR3 spells CSVVRDRAPNSPLHF. DNA for the CDR3: TGCAGCGTAGTTCGGGACAGGGCTCCTAATTCACCCCTCCACTTT. Together with reference TRBV29-1 and TRBJ1-6, the CDR3 gives the full variable domain: SAVISQKPSRDICQRGTSLTIQCQVDSQVTMMFWYRQQPGQSLTLIATANQGSEATYESGFVIDKFPISRPNLTFSTLTVSNMSPEDSSIYLCSVVRDRAPNSPLHFGNGTRLTVT.

This clonotype was recorded at least ten times. This chain connects TRBV7-9 to TRBJ1-6, with TRBD1 matching over 9 bases. Germline V lookup: CDR1 SEHNR, CDR2 FQNEAQ (reference sequence). Trimming took 5 bases from V and 8 from J; bases not matched to a gene: 4. The CDR3 covers 14 residues. CDR3 in DNA: TGTGCCAGCAGCATGACAGGGGGTTATTCACCCCTCCACTTT. The encoded protein is CASSMTGGYSPLHF.

J is TRBJ1-2 and V is TRBV25-1, with 9 bases that match TRBD1. The ends lost 7 bases at V and 9 bases at J; junction bases unmatched: 15. This CDR3 contains 15 residues. Germline V gives CDR1 MGHDK, CDR2 SYGVNS. In DNA form, the CDR3 reads TGTGCCAGCATTGAGTCCGGGACAGGGATCAATAGCTACACCTTC. The encoded protein is CASIESGTGINSYTF.

This clonotype came up many times. This chain connects TRBV7-9 to TRBJ2-5, with D perhaps TRBD1 (6 bases). Germline lookup yields CDR1 SEHNR and CDR2 FQNEAQ (reference sequence). V was pared by 5 bases and J by 2 bases, with 15 bases between. The CDR3 contains 15 residues. The CDR3 loop reads CASSPSPGHQETQYF. CDR3 bases: TGTGCCAGCAGCCCATCCCCGGGACATCAAGAGACCCAGTACTTC.

This clonotype has a count of ten or more. The rearrangement uses TRBV2 and TRBJ1-1; D remains unclear. Germline V lookup: CDR1 SNHLY, CDR2 FYNNEI. CDR3 length equals 11 residues. Between the trimmed V and J ends, which lost 2 bases and 11 bases, there was a span of 9 bases. CDR3 nucleotide sequence: TGTGCCAGCAGTGAATGGGAGAGGGCTTTCTTT. This translates into CASSEWERAFF.

This clonotype was seen only a few times. The chain carries TRBV30 and TRBJ1-2; D call uncertain. The CDR3 loop spans 11 amino acids. V gave up 4 bases and J gave up 8 bases, with 11 bases separating them. From germline, CDR1 is GTSNPN and CDR2 SVGIG (reference sequence). CDR3 DNA sequence: TGTGCCTGGACTTACAGTGGCGGCTACACCTTC. It is translated as CAWTYSGGYTF. The full variable domain, with the rest looked up from reference TRBV30 and TRBJ1-2, is SQTIHQWPATLVQPVGSPLSLECTVEGTSNPNLYWYRQAAGRGLQLLFYSVGIGQISSEVPQNLSASRPQDRQFILSSKKLLLSDSGFYLCAWTYSGGYTFGSGTRLTVV.

This clonotype was counted a few times. A much more abundant neighbour one base away suggests this may be a read error. The CDR3 ends on some other residue instead of the conserved phenylalanine or tryptophan, so this is likely a read error. This chain joins TRBV15 and TRBJ2-7; D call uncertain. V was cut by 1 base and J by 2 bases, with 12 bases left in between. The CDR3 loop spans 15 amino acids. CDR1 and CDR2 (germline): LNHNV, YYDKDF (reference sequence). Here the CDR3 reads CATSRVQGLAYEQYS. In nucleotides, the CDR3 is TGTGCCACCAGCAGAGTTCAAGGGCTCGCCTACGAGCAGTACTCC.

As regards this clonotype: A read error may account for a junction end that differs from germline. The chain employs TRBV10-3 and TRBJ1-1; D possibly corresponds to TRBD1 (5 bases). CDR3 length: 15 residues. Germline V lookup: CDR1 ENHRY, CDR2 SYGVKD. The CDR3 nucleotides read TGTGCCATCTGCAAACGGGGGAACACTGAAGCTTTCTACCGATTT. Its protein is CAICKRGNTEAFYRF.

This clonotype was detected a few times. The V call is TRBV7-2, the J call TRBJ2-2; 8 nucleotides align to TRBD2. The germline V gene encodes CDR1 SGHTA and CDR2 FQGNSA. The CDR3 covers 18 residues. V was pared by 5 bases and J by 3 bases, with 14 bases of the junction left unmatched. The CDR3 sequence: CASSGPHRLATDTGELFF. The CDR3 bases are TGTGCCAGCAGCGGACCCCACCGACTAGCGACGGACACCGGGGAGCTGTTTTTT.

The chain carries TRBV7-7 and TRBJ2-7; 9 bases align to TRBD1. CDR3 length: 16 residues. Germline lookup yields CDR1 SSHAT and CDR2 FNYEAQ (reference sequence). The CDR3 is CATTRDRDTSSYEQYF. The CDR3 region has the DNA TGTGCTACTACCCGGGACAGGGACACTTCCTCCTACGAGCAGTACTTC.

J is TRBJ1-6 and V is TRBV10-3, with a weak D call TRBD1 (6 bases). Per germline, CDR1 ENHRY and CDR2 SYGVKD. V gave up 11 bases and J gave up 7 bases, with 15 bases separating them. The CDR3 totals 13 residues. The CDR3 sequence is CACKGQKNSPLHF. Written as DNA, the CDR3 is TGTGCCTGCAAAGGACAGAAGAATTCACCCCTCCACTTT.

The table lists this clonotype with a few counts. The gene calls are TRBV3-1 and TRBJ1-1; D uncertain. The length of the CDR3 is 13 residues. Trimming cost V 3 bases and J 1 base, with 6 bases left between them. Germline assignment: CDR1 LGHDT and CDR2 YNNKEL (reference sequence). Here the CDR3 reads CASSHAENTEAFF. CDR3 DNA sequence: TGTGCCAGCAGCCACGCAGAGAACACTGAAGCTTTCTTT.

The chain has TRBV4-1 and TRBJ2-7; D may be TRBD2 (5 bases). The germline V and J ends were trimmed by 1 base and 3 bases, with 13 bases remaining between them. The CDR3 sequence is 15 residues long. CDR1 MGHRA and CDR2 YSYEKL come from the germline V gene. As DNA, the CDR3 is TGCGCCAGCAGCCAAGTTGCAGTAGGGAGCTACGAGCAGTACTTC. This sequence encodes CASSQVAVGSYEQYF.

This clonotype appeared a single time. It may be a read error: a sequence one base away is much more abundant. The chain joins TRBV19 to TRBJ1-2; 9 positions match TRBD1. The CDR3 runs 15 residues. Germline lookup yields CDR1 LNHDA and CDR2 SQIVND (reference sequence). The CDR3 region is CASSTGQGRGYGYAF. CDR3 DNA: TGTGCCAGTAGTACCGGACAGGGGCGCGGCTATGGCTACGCCTTC. Filled out from reference TRBV19 and TRBJ1-2, the complete variable domain reads DGGITQSPKYLFRKEGQNVTLSCEQNLNHDAMYWYRQDPGQGLRLIYYSQIVNDFQKGDIAEGYSVSREKKESFPLTVTSAQKNPTAFYLCASSTGQGRGYGYAFGSGTRLTVV.

This clonotype was observed at least ten times. V gene TRBV29-1 combines with J gene TRBJ1-1, with D perhaps matching TRBD1 (6 bases). Deletions cut 7 bases from V and 7 bases from J, with 13 bases between. The germline V gene has CDR1 SQVTM and CDR2 ANQGSEA. This CDR3 region has 11 residues. The CDR3 bases are TGCAGCGGACTACAGGGCCTTGAAGCTTTCTTT. Amino acids: CSGLQGLEAFF.

This clonotype was seen once. The CDR3 does not close with the conserved phenylalanine or tryptophan, likely indicating a read error. The limits of the CDR3 on the DNA are not certain, so only TCRdb's listed CDR3 is given. The rearrangement joins TRBV10-2 to TRBJ1-3; TRBD1, the table's D call, lacks a check against the DNA. The length of the CDR3 is 10 amino acids, counting both ends. From germline, CDR1 is WSHSY and CDR2 SAAADI. CDR3 sequence reads: CASKTGATNT.

CDR3 sequence reads: CASSPWEGSSYEQYF. The CDR3 DNA follows: TGTGCCAGCAGCCCCTGGGAGGGCAGCTCCTACGAGCAGTACTTC. The chain recombines TRBV12-3 or TRBV12-4 with TRBJ2-7, with 7 bases matching TRBD2. The CDR3 length is 15 residues. V gave up 6 bases and J gave up 0 bases; unmatched junction bases: 8.

This clonotype has a handful of counts. The V gene is TRBV11-3, the J gene TRBJ2-7, with 10 bases aligning to TRBD2. The CDR3 is 15 residues long. Germline V gene lookup returns CDR1 SGHNT and CDR2 YENEEA. Germline trimming cut 5 bases from V and 5 bases from J; bases unmatched to any gene: 9. CDR3 DNA sequence: TGTGCCAGCAGCCCAGGAGGGACTAGCGCTAACGAGCAGTACTTC. Its protein product is CASSPGGTSANEQYF.

The chain is built from TRBV18 and TRBJ1-3; a possible D gene is TRBD1 (5 bases). The CDR3 totals 13 residues. The V end lost 6 bases, the J end lost 6 bases, and 12 bases lay between the germline ends. Germline V lookup: CDR1 KGHSH, CDR2 LQKENI. DNA of the CDR3: TGTGCCAGCTCTCGGTCAGGGATAAACACCATATATTTT. Translating gives CASSRSGINTIYF.

This clonotype has a count of ten or more. CDR3 amino acids: CASSLLALRSYEQYF. The CDR3 nucleotides are TGCGCCAGCAGCCTCCTCGCCCTGCGCTCCTACGAGCAGTACTTC. The gene calls are TRBV4-1 and TRBJ2-7; D gene ambiguous. CDR3 length equals 15 residues. Trimming shortened V by 4 bases and J by 0 bases, and 13 bases separated the two germline ends. In germline, CDR1 is MGHRA, CDR2 YSYEKL.

The rearrangement joins TRBV27 to TRBJ1-2; no firm D call. The CDR3 runs to 14 residues. V dropped 2 bases and J dropped 8 bases, with 15 bases sitting between them. CDR1 and CDR2 (germline): MNHEY, SMNVEV (reference sequence). DNA for the CDR3: TGTGCCAGCAGTTTAGGCGGTCGAGTGCCGGGCTACACCTTC. Translated, it gives CASSLGGRVPGYTF.